The 18 T cell receptor beta chains below were found in one sample sequenced in a study of T-cell reconstitution after alpha-beta-depleted transplantation in children. TCRbeta library preparation incorporated unique molecular identifiers. Via MiXCR, TCRdb re-called the PCR reads, giving one row per CDR3 protein. The table records about 610,000 distinct CDR3 sequences, roughly a tenth of them present only once. Sequencing used PBMCs from the stem cell graft donor, obtained from the stem cell graft. The receptors stem from a human donor who donated a stem cell graft to a child with acute myeloid leukemia.

Turning to this clonotype: The junction and the germline gene differ at one end; a read error may be behind it. The chain employs TRBV7-8 and TRBJ1-1, with TRBD1 as a possible D gene (5 bases). The V gene's germline CDR1 is SGHVS and CDR2 FQNEAQ. There are 14 residues in the CDR3. The CDR3 protein is CASSLDIRVAEASF. As DNA, the CDR3 is TGTGCCAGCAGCTTAGACATCAGGGTGGCTGAAGCTTCCTTT.

The rearrangement links TRBV10-3 to TRBJ1-5; 12 positions agree with TRBD1. The CDR3 has 19 amino acids. Losses at the gene ends were 1 base for V and 2 bases for J; bases not matched to a gene: 9. CDR1 is ENHRY, CDR2 SYGVKD, per germline. CDR3 residues: CAISEFPPGQGAGNQPQHF. The CDR3 DNA sequence: TGTGCCATCAGTGAGTTCCCCCCGGGACAGGGGGCCGGCAATCAGCCCCAGCATTTT.

Many counts were recorded for this clonotype. The V and J genes are TRBV4-2 and TRBJ2-3; 11 bases fit TRBD2. V was clipped by 0 bases and J by 7 bases; unmatched bases: 6. CDR3 length: 16 amino acids. From germline, CDR1 is LGHNA and CDR2 YNFKEQ. CDR3 DNA: TGTGCCAGCAGCCAAGATCTCACTAGCGGGAGTCATACGCAGTATTTT. Amino acids: CASSQDLTSGSHTQYF.

This clonotype was counted a few times. V usage is TRBV9 and J usage is TRBJ1-6; possibly TRBD1 for D (6 bases). Trimming removed 4 bases at V and 17 bases at J, with 22 bases between. The CDR3 spans 14 residues. Germline V gives CDR1 SGDLS, CDR2 YYNGEE. The CDR3 region is CASSRHGTTESVHF. CDR3 nucleotides: TGTGCCAGCAGCCGACATGGGACAACCGAATCAGTCCACTTT.

At least ten counts were recorded for this clonotype. The chain carries TRBV7-2 and TRBJ2-1; D gene unclear. The CDR3 totals 12 residues. From germline, CDR1 is SGHTA and CDR2 FQGNSA. Trimming stripped 2 bases from V and 6 bases from J, with 5 bases between. CDR3 protein: CASSLRSNEQFF. The CDR3 nucleotides read TGTGCCAGCAGCTTAAGGAGCAATGAGCAGTTCTTC.

This clonotype was recorded a few times. V usage is TRBV20-1 and J usage is TRBJ2-1; 8 nucleotides align to TRBD2. This CDR3 spans 15 amino acids. Germline values: CDR1 DFQATT, CDR2 SNEGSKA (reference sequence). The J segment lost 9 bases and the V segment lost 3 bases, leaving 13 bases of the junction unmatched. The chain's CDR3 is CSASGFLAGGGEQFF. DNA of the CDR3: TGCAGTGCTAGTGGGTTTCTAGCGGGCGGAGGTGAGCAGTTCTTC.

This clonotype came up many times. The chain combines TRBV3-1 with TRBJ2-7, with TRBD2 identical over 11 bases. The CDR3 is 16 residues long. Germline trimming cut 0 bases from V and 3 bases from J; bases unmatched to any gene: 4. CDR1 and CDR2 from the germline V gene are LGHDT and YNNKEL (reference sequence). The CDR3 region has the DNA TGTGCCAGCAGCCAAGATTTGACTAGCGGGAACTACGAGCAGTACTTC. Translated, it gives CASSQDLTSGNYEQYF.

V gene TRBV28 combines with J gene TRBJ2-7; the match to TRBD2 covers 8 bases. This CDR3 contains 13 residues. Germline CDR1 and CDR2: MDHEN and SYDVKM. Trimming took 8 bases from V and 4 from J; bases not matched to a gene: 7. The CDR3 protein is CASLSGSAYEQYF. CDR3 DNA sequence: TGTGCCAGCCTCAGCGGGAGTGCTTACGAGCAGTACTTC. The full variable domain, rest sourced from reference TRBV28 and TRBJ2-7, is DVKVTQSSRYLVKRTGEKVFLECVQDMDHENMFWYRQDPGLGLRLIYFSYDVKMKEKGDIPEGYSVSREKKERFSLILESASTNQTSMYLCASLSGSAYEQYFGPGTRLTVT.

This clonotype has just a few counts. The V and J genes are TRBV11-2 and TRBJ2-7, with 9 bases identical to TRBD2. J was trimmed by 2 bases and V by 6 bases; bases with no gene match: 17. This CDR3 spans 18 amino acids. Germline CDR1 reads SGHAT; CDR2 reads FQNNGV. The CDR3 bases are TGTGCCAGCAGTCGCTTCCGTTCGGCGGGAGGGGCGACCTACGAGCAGTACTTC. Its protein product is CASSRFRSAGGATYEQYF.

This clonotype has a count of ten or more. V usage is TRBV20-1 and J usage is TRBJ1-1; D gene ambiguous. V was trimmed by 3 bases and J by 4 bases, leaving 9 bases between them. Germline assignment: CDR1 DFQATT and CDR2 SNEGSKA (reference sequence). The CDR3 contains 12 residues. The CDR3 region is CSARQGRTEAFF. The CDR3 bases are TGCAGTGCTAGGCAAGGGCGCACTGAAGCTTTCTTT.

The chain employs TRBV6-1 and TRBJ2-3; D is uncertain. V was shortened by 6 bases and J by 4 bases, with 14 bases between the two germline ends. The CDR3 is 14 amino acids. Germline CDR1 MNHNS, CDR2 SASEGT. This CDR3 is CASSLRLDSDTQYF. CDR3 nucleotide sequence: TGTGCCAGCAGCCTAAGACTCGATTCAGATACGCAGTATTTT.

The V gene is TRBV5-1, the J gene TRBJ2-3, with 11 bases fitting TRBD2. The CDR3 has 16 residues. Germline loops: CDR1 SGHRS, CDR2 YFSETQ. V lost 3 bases, J lost 4 bases, and 7 bases stayed unmatched. CDR3 nucleotide sequence: TGCGCCAGCAGCTCACTAGCGGGAGCACTGCCAGATACGCAGTATTTT. It codes for CASSSLAGALPDTQYF.

This clonotype was counted only a few times. This rearrangement joins TRBV12-3 or TRBV12-4 to TRBJ2-7; 11 bases match TRBD2. After removal of 6 bases from V and 11 bases from J, the junction contained 15 bases not matched to a gene. CDR3 length: 15 residues. DNA for the CDR3: TGTGCCAGCAGCTACAACCCAACTAGCGGGGGAGAGAAGTACTTC. This codes for CASSYNPTSGGEKYF.

Ten or more counts support this clonotype. The V call is TRBV7-2, the J call TRBJ1-4; D unresolved. The germline gives CDR1 SGHTA, CDR2 FQGNSA. This CDR3 contains 14 residues. The ends were cut back, 5 bases at V and 0 bases at J, with 7 bases in the middle. CDR3 sequence: CASSPYATNEKLFF. The DNA of the CDR3 is TGTGCCAGCAGCCCGTATGCAACTAATGAAAAACTGTTTTTT.

The chain combines TRBV19 with TRBJ2-1; TRBD1 matches at 8 bases. The CDR3 sequence is 14 residues long. Looked up from germline, CDR1 is LNHDA and CDR2 is SQIVND (reference sequence). V lost 6 bases to trimming and J lost 3 bases; unmatched junction nucleotides: 4. CDR3 region: CASRTGQDYNEQFF. The CDR3 DNA follows: TGTGCCAGTAGGACGGGACAGGACTACAATGAGCAGTTCTTC.

This clonotype was counted many times. The J gene is TRBJ2-1, the V gene TRBV12-3 or TRBV12-4; D gene uncertain. The CDR3 spans 12 residues. Trimming cost V 5 bases and J 6 bases, with 8 bases left between them. DNA of the CDR3: TGTGCCAGCAGTCTCTATAGCAATGAGCAGTTCTTC. Its translation: CASSLYSNEQFF.

This clonotype showed up many times. The genes are TRBV5-1 and TRBJ2-1; possibly TRBD1 for D (6 bases). From germline, CDR1 is SGHRS and CDR2 YFSETQ. Trimming shortened V by 2 bases and J by 3 bases, and 15 bases separated the two germline ends. This CDR3 has 16 residues. DNA for the CDR3: TGCGCCAGCAGCTTAAGGGGGACACCCGACTACAATGAGCAGTTCTTC. It is translated as CASSLRGTPDYNEQFF.

This clonotype was detected ten times or more. The chain uses TRBV10-3 and TRBJ2-7; D ambiguous. V lost 0 bases and J lost 4, with 4 bases in between. In germline, CDR1 is ENHRY, CDR2 SYGVKD. The CDR3 loop spans 12 amino acids. The CDR3 loop is CAISESVYEQYF. CDR3 DNA: TGTGCCATCAGTGAGTCGGTGTACGAGCAGTACTTC.